This record looks at one T cell receptor beta chain sequence and its context. Its antigen remains unidentified. Germline CDR1 and CDR2: MNHNS and SASEGT. V was clipped by 8 bases and J by 7 bases, with 18 bases between them. The CDR3 has 14 amino acids. This entry comes from a study of PD-1 blockade in mismatch repair-deficient tumors. Study in general: Patients had approximately 12 mismatch repair-deficient cancer types, all previously treated and progressing.

General study points: Tumor-resident clones, often undetectable pretreatment in blood, expanded then contracted after pembrolizumab.

TCR sequencing covered three patients who responded to pembrolizumab. TCRdb keeps only in-frame clones here, not all; method: immunoSEQ multiplex PCR. The sample carries tens of thousands of clones, about 88% recorded once. The clonotype comes from an adult with mismatch repair-deficient cancer. The chain combines TRBV6-1 with TRBJ1-5, with D perhaps TRBD1 (5 bases). Sequences were derived from peripheral blood, sampled roughly 75 weeks after starting pembrolizumab. The CDR3 DNA reads as TGTGCCAGCTTTTACGGGACCCCGGGGCAGCCCCAGCATTTT. The encoded protein is CASFYGTPGQPQHF.